This T cell receptor (beta chain) was captured by sequencing in a study of blood T cell repertoires in COVID-19. In the study overall: Whether acute or convalescent, the COVID-19 samples came from the United States, Italy and Spain. The analysed material was cDNA or gDNA that came from T cells, B-cell-depleted T cells, or PBMCs.

The V end was cut by 5 bases, the J end by 7 bases, with 20 bases between. Germline-derived CDR1 and CDR2 are MRHNA and SNTAGT. CDR3 length: 15 residues. Under the authors' procedure: Amplification of reference gene primers provided the estimated nucleated cell counts. Only in-frame clones appear in the TCRdb table, and some are missing; sequencing was by immunoSEQ multiplex PCR. V and J calls and clone size are those listed in that table; D and trimming were worked out from the DNA. This table has roughly 200,000 clones, around 90% appearing once. This clone was seen only once. The TCR was taken from a middle-aged man with acute or convalescent COVID-19. Sequenced sample: peripheral blood. This chain links TRBV6-4 with TRBJ1-2; unclear D gene. For the CDR3, the DNA is TGTGCCAGCAGTCCCCGGCTAAGCGGGAGCGCTGGCTACACCTTC. The encoded protein is CASSPRLSGSAGYTF.